The 23 T cell receptor beta chains given below trace back to one sample, sequenced in a study of cytomegalovirus exposure and HLA in healthy donors. The PCR ran on 60 Vbeta and 13 Jbeta primers. Profiling relied on immunoSEQ multiplex PCR, and the TCRdb table lists in-frame clones only, not all of them. The sample includes 60,000 to 75,000 clones, roughly 80% of them seen just once. Sequencing input: PBMCs. All receptors come from a young woman in good health and CMV-seropositive.

The chain links TRBV2 to TRBJ1-1; TRBD1 matches 12 bases. Germline V gene sequence: CDR1 SNHLY, CDR2 FYNNEI. V dropped 8 bases and J dropped 3; count of bases not matched to a gene: 10. The CDR3 is 16 amino acids. The CDR3 bases are TGTGCCAGCCGAGAGGGACAGGGGGCCTGGTACACTGAAGCTTTCTTT. This codes for CASREGQGAWYTEAFF.

The V gene is TRBV6-5, the J gene TRBJ2-2, with D unclear. V was pared by 6 bases and J by 5 bases, with 7 bases between. The CDR3 runs 12 residues. Per the germline V gene, CDR1 is MNHEY and CDR2 is SVGAGI. CDR3 coding DNA: TGTGCCAGCAGCCGAACTACCGGGGAGCTGTTTTTT. This gives the protein CASSRTTGELFF.

This rearrangement joins TRBV4-2 to TRBJ1-1; D gene ambiguous. Germline V lookup: CDR1 LGHNA, CDR2 YNFKEQ. V was cut by 7 bases and J by 0 bases, with 9 bases left in between. The CDR3 runs 13 residues. The CDR3 loop is CASKENLNTEAFF. CDR3 sequence (DNA): TGTGCCAGCAAGGAGAATCTGAACACTGAAGCTTTCTTT.

The V gene is TRBV25-1, the J gene TRBJ2-7; TRBD1 agrees at 10 bases. Trimming removed 8 bases from V and 2 bases from J; junction bases left unmatched: 6. The CDR3 spans 14 residues. The germline gives CDR1 MGHDK, CDR2 SYGVNS. The CDR3 protein is CASRPTGGTYEQYF. In DNA form, the CDR3 reads TGTGCCAGCCGACCGACAGGGGGCACCTACGAGCAGTACTTC.

This clone was detected only a few times. The junction departs from germline at one end; a sequencing error may be responsible. The CDR3 loop is CASSLGERERRF. The DNA of the CDR3 is TGTGCCAGCAGCTTAGGGGAGAGGGAGCGTCGTTTC. The rearrangement uses TRBV7-9 and TRBJ2-7; D is possibly TRBD2 (5 bases). CDR1 and CDR2 from the germline V gene are SEHNR and FQNEAQ (reference sequence). The CDR3 runs 12 residues.

As DNA, the CDR3 is TGTGCCAGTAGTACCCCAAGGACAGCGAACACTGAAGCTTTCTTT. This sequence encodes CASSTPRTANTEAFF. The rearrangement uses TRBV19 and TRBJ1-1; D possibly corresponds to TRBD1 (6 bases). The V end lost 4 bases, the J end lost 1 base, and 13 bases lay between the germline ends. CDR1 and CDR2 (germline): LNHDA, SQIVND (reference sequence). The CDR3 has 15 amino acids.

V gene TRBV2 combines with J gene TRBJ1-5, with D hard to call. The CDR3 runs 17 residues. Germline lookup yields CDR1 SNHLY and CDR2 FYNNEI. V lost 7 bases and J 0 bases, leaving 19 bases between the germline ends. Written as DNA, the CDR3 is TGTGCCAGCAACAGAGGGCCTAGTTTTAATAGCAATCAGCCCCAGCATTTT. Amino acids: CASNRGPSFNSNQPQHF.

This clone was recorded a few times. This chain joins TRBV18 and TRBJ2-3; a weak D match, TRBD1 (5 bases). With 3 bases removed from V and 5 bases from J, the gap between germline ends came to 15 bases. The CDR3 sequence is 15 residues long. Germline V gene lookup returns CDR1 KGHSH and CDR2 LQKENI. This chain's CDR3 is CASSPTTAPRDTQYF. CDR3 DNA: TGTGCCAGCTCACCGACGACAGCCCCAAGAGATACGCAGTATTTT.

The chain carries TRBV7-8 and TRBJ2-5, with 13 bases matching TRBD2. The germline V gene has CDR1 SGHVS and CDR2 FQNEAQ. The CDR3 spans 18 residues. The J segment lost 5 bases and the V segment lost 1 base, leaving 10 bases of the junction unmatched. CDR3 nucleotide sequence: TGTGCCAGCAGCTTAGGACTAGCGGGAGGCGAGGGGTTGGAGACCCAGTACTTC. It specifies CASSLGLAGGEGLETQYF.

A single count supports this clone. This chain uses TRBV29-1 with TRBJ1-3; 7 bases are a match to TRBD1. CDR3 size: 13 residues. The germline CDR1 and CDR2 sequences are SQVTM and ANQGSEA. The junction had 2 bases not matched to a gene; V was cut back by 4 bases and J by 2 bases. The CDR3 DNA follows: TGCAGCGTTGTAGACAGGGCTGGAAACACCATATATTTT. Amino acids: CSVVDRAGNTIYF.

This sequence joins TRBV18 and TRBJ2-7; 7 bases agree with TRBD2. The CDR3 is made up of 18 amino acids. Germline V CDR1 and CDR2: KGHSH, LQKENI. V trimming: 2 bases; J trimming: 4 bases; junction bases outside the gene matches: 17. Here the CDR3 reads CASSPKTLTGGGTYEQYF. CDR3 DNA sequence: TGTGCCAGCTCACCAAAAACTCTCACCGGCGGGGGAACGTACGAGCAGTACTTC.

The chain has TRBV7-8 and TRBJ1-5; D unclear. Germline assignment: CDR1 SGHVS and CDR2 FQNEAQ. The length of the CDR3 is 15 residues. Trimming stripped 2 bases from V and 6 bases from J, with 14 bases between. DNA of the CDR3: TGTGCCAGCAGCTTACGGACCGCTCGGGGTCAGCCCCAGCATTTT. As protein: CASSLRTARGQPQHF.

This clone was detected only a few times. V is TRBV6-1 and J is TRBJ2-1; D gene unclear. The CDR3 loop spans 14 amino acids. The germline V gene has CDR1 MNHNS and CDR2 SASEGT. Trimming took 4 bases from V and 5 from J, leaving 12 bases between them. In DNA form, the CDR3 reads TGTGCCAGCAGTGTTAGCTGGAGTAACAATGAGCAGTTCTTC. It translates to CASSVSWSNNEQFF.

This clone was detected only once. This chain links TRBV30 with TRBJ2-1; 13 positions agree with TRBD2. CDR1 and CDR2 (germline): GTSNPN, SVGIG (reference sequence). The V and J ends lost 3 bases and 2 bases, in that order; junction bases with no gene match: 10. This CDR3 is built from 18 residues. CDR3: CAWRADRTSGSAYNEQFF. The CDR3 DNA follows: TGTGCCTGGAGGGCAGATCGGACTAGCGGGAGTGCCTACAATGAGCAGTTCTTC.

V is TRBV2 and J is TRBJ2-6, with 7 bases lining up with TRBD1. Losses at the gene ends were 5 bases for V and 0 bases for J; bases not matched to a gene: 4. The length of the CDR3 is 16 residues. Germline loops: CDR1 SNHLY, CDR2 FYNNEI. This CDR3 is CASSPQGPSGANVLTF. The CDR3 DNA reads TGTGCCAGCAGTCCACAGGGGCCCTCTGGGGCCAACGTCCTGACTTTC.

V and J are TRBV2 and TRBJ1-2; D might be TRBD1 (6 bases). V was clipped by 4 bases and J by 8 bases, with 8 bases between them. Germline CDR1 SNHLY, CDR2 FYNNEI. The CDR3 consists of 11 residues. This chain's CDR3 is CASSGGGGYTF. DNA for the CDR3: TGTGCCAGCAGTGGAGGGGGAGGCTACACCTTC.

V is TRBV4-2 and J is TRBJ2-4; a weak D match, TRBD2 (5 bases). The length of the CDR3 is 16 residues. Germline CDR1 and CDR2: LGHNA and YNFKEQ. V dropped 0 bases and J dropped 8 bases, with 17 bases sitting between them. CDR3 region: CASSQEVGLAADIQYF. In nucleotides, the CDR3 is TGTGCCAGCAGCCAAGAGGTCGGGCTAGCAGCGGACATTCAGTACTTC.

This clone was counted between two and nine times. V is TRBV30 and J is TRBJ1-1; D may be TRBD1 (6 bases). Germline V gene lookup returns CDR1 GTSNPN and CDR2 SVGIG (reference sequence). V dropped 2 bases and J dropped 6 bases, with 7 bases sitting between them. The CDR3 is 11 residues long. The CDR3: CAWSYRAEAFF. The DNA for the CDR3 is TGTGCCTGGAGTTACAGGGCTGAAGCTTTCTTT.

This chain joins TRBV14 and TRBJ2-5; D possibly corresponds to TRBD2 (6 bases). Germline CDR1 SGHDN, CDR2 FVKESK. CDR3 length: 13 residues. The ends were cut back, 2 bases at V and 6 bases at J, with 10 bases in the middle. The CDR3: CASSQSRGKTQYF. CDR3 sequence (DNA): TGTGCCAGCAGCCAATCCCGGGGGAAGACCCAGTACTTC. The full variable domain, rest sourced from reference TRBV14 and TRBJ2-5, is EAGVTQFPSHSVIEKGQTVTLRCDPISGHDNLYWYRRVMGKEIKFLLHFVKESKQDESGMPNNRFLAERTGGTYSTLKVQPAELEDSGVYFCASSQSRGKTQYFGPGTRLLVL.

V and J are TRBV7-9 and TRBJ2-7; tentatively, D is TRBD1 (5 bases). The V and J ends lost 2 bases and 3 bases respectively, with 8 bases between them. CDR1 is SEHNR, CDR2 FQNEAQ, per germline (reference sequence). The CDR3 is made up of 13 amino acids. In nucleotides, the CDR3 is TGTGCCAGCAGCTTACAGGGCTACTACGAGCAGTACTTC. Translating it yields CASSLQGYYEQYF.

On this clone itself: Other DNA variants within this sample encode the same CDR3. This rearrangement joins TRBV6-1 to TRBJ1-4; D gene uncertain. V lost 6 bases and J lost 14, with 13 bases in between. There are 11 residues in the CDR3. The germline V gene encodes CDR1 MNHNS and CDR2 SASEGT. The CDR3: CASSHTMVLFF. Written as DNA, the CDR3 is TGTGCCAGCAGCCACACCATGGTCCTGTTTTTT.

The DNA for the CDR3 is TGTGCCAGCAGTTCCCGGACTAGCGGAACCTACGAGCAGTACTTC. Translation gives CASSSRTSGTYEQYF. V gene TRBV6-6 combines with J gene TRBJ2-7; 10 bases align to TRBD2. Germline trimming cut 4 bases from V and 2 bases from J; bases unmatched to any gene: 5. The CDR3 is 15 amino acids. Germline CDR1 MNHNY, CDR2 SVGAGI (reference sequence).

This clone was picked up one time. The rearrangement links TRBV29-1 to TRBJ1-4, with no clear D. CDR3 length: 11 amino acids. V lost 2 bases and J lost 7, with 5 bases in between. Germline CDR1 reads SQVTM; CDR2 reads ANQGSEA. CDR3 loop: CSVESVEKLFF. CDR3 bases: TGCAGCGTTGAATCGGTTGAAAAACTGTTTTTT.